Listed below are T cell receptor beta chains from one sample, sequenced in a study of human T cells and chemical hapten exposure. TCRdb ran MiXCR on the RACE reads and lists one entry per CDR3 protein. The repertoire has 150,000 to 200,000 distinct CDR3 sequences, about 31% of them found once; the top ten carry roughly 3%. The source material was whole blood, sampled in connection with sensitization to the hapten diphenylcyclopropenone (DPC). The source is a woman aged 25 to 45 with alopecia areata. Some clones in this sample may be carry-over from other donors' samples. Both conserved end residues are part of each CDR3.

V	J	CDR3
TRBV6-2/TRBV6-3	TRBJ2-1	CASSSGTGAPNEQFF
TRBV6-1	TRBJ1-4	CASSEVVREKLFF
TRBV10-3	TRBJ1-1	CAISEPTLNTEAFF
TRBV10-3	TRBJ2-7	CAISDGAYEQYF
TRBV11-2	TRBJ2-5	CASSLDLQETQYF
TRBV9	TRBJ1-3	CASSVGQAASPSGNTIYF
TRBV6-2/TRBV6-3	TRBJ1-5	CASSTYRGEQPQHF
TRBV7-2	TRBJ2-7	CASSLSSSYEQYF
TRBV10-2	TRBJ1-6	CASRERSHSPLHF
TRBV28	TRBJ2-3	CASSLDSKTDTQYF
TRBV2	TRBJ1-2	CASSEAMDVYGYTF